The 8 T cell receptor beta chains listed next were all sequenced from one sample in a study of cytomegalovirus exposure and HLA in healthy donors. The PCR ran on 60 Vbeta and 13 Jbeta primers. The method was immunoSEQ multiplex PCR; TCRdb's version includes in-frame clones alone and lacks a portion of them. The data show about 150,000 clones, around 83% seen once. The sequencing input was PBMCs. The source is a man aged 45-65 years in good health and CMV-seropositive.

The V gene is TRBV4-1, the J gene TRBJ2-1, with 10 nucleotides matching TRBD2. Germline V gene sequence: CDR1 MGHRA, CDR2 YSYEKL. The V and J ends lost 0 bases and 7 bases, in that order; junction bases with no gene match: 9. There are 17 residues in the CDR3. The CDR3 protein is CASSQDSALAGRNEQFF. CDR3 bases: TGCGCCAGCAGCCAAGATAGCGCACTAGCGGGGCGTAATGAGCAGTTCTTC.

This chain joins TRBV19 and TRBJ1-1; TRBD1 agrees at 7 bases. Per germline, CDR1 LNHDA and CDR2 SQIVND (reference sequence). The CDR3 consists of 13 residues. The ends lost 7 bases at V and 1 base at J; junction bases unmatched: 3. The CDR3 loop reads CASKDRANTEAFF. As DNA, the CDR3 is TGTGCCAGTAAAGACAGGGCGAACACTGAAGCTTTCTTT.

This clone was seen just once. The J gene is TRBJ1-2, the V gene TRBV6-1; D call uncertain. CDR3 length equals 15 residues. The V and J ends lost 6 bases and 4 bases respectively, with 18 bases between them. Germline V CDR1 and CDR2: MNHNS, SASEGT. The CDR3 loop reads CASSPPGLNLYGYTF. The CDR3 DNA sequence: TGTGCCAGCAGCCCACCCGGACTGAATCTCTATGGCTACACCTTC.

This clone was seen more than once but under ten times. The V and J genes are TRBV5-1 and TRBJ2-1; 8 bases match TRBD2. The CDR3 loop spans 15 amino acids. The J segment lost 0 bases and the V segment lost 4 bases, leaving 3 bases of the junction unmatched. Germline V CDR1 and CDR2: SGHRS, YFSETQ. The CDR3 region is CASSESGGSYNEQFF. The CDR3 DNA follows: TGCGCCAGCAGCGAAAGCGGGGGCTCCTACAATGAGCAGTTCTTC.

The V gene is TRBV6-5, the J gene TRBJ2-5; 9 positions agree with TRBD1. Germline CDR1 and CDR2: MNHEY and SVGAGI. CDR3 length: 15 amino acids. V was pared by 6 bases and J by 5 bases, with 10 bases of the junction left unmatched. CDR3 nucleotides: TGTGCCAGCAGAACGACAGGGGGGGCGGTGGAGACCCAGTACTTC. Translating it yields CASRTTGGAVETQYF.

The genes are TRBV7-3 and TRBJ2-2, with D hard to call. From germline, CDR1 is SGHTA and CDR2 FQGTGA. The CDR3 runs 14 residues. V was trimmed by 2 bases and J by 4 bases, leaving 8 bases between them. CDR3 region: CASSLSVTTGELFF. CDR3 DNA sequence: TGTGCCAGCAGCTTATCAGTCACCACCGGGGAGCTGTTTTTT.

This chain joins TRBV5-1 and TRBJ2-6, with 9 nucleotides matching TRBD1. V was pared by 4 bases and J by 2 bases, with 7 bases of the junction left unmatched. The CDR3 runs 17 residues. CDR1 SGHRS and CDR2 YFSETQ come from the germline V gene. The CDR3 spells CASSPPGQGPGANVLTF. CDR3 nucleotides: TGCGCCAGCAGCCCCCCCGGACAGGGGCCTGGGGCCAACGTCCTGACTTTC.

The CDR3 DNA reads TGCGCCAGCAGCTTAACAGTAGGCACAGATACGCAGTATTTT. This sequence encodes CASSLTVGTDTQYF. The V and J genes are TRBV5-1 and TRBJ2-3, with D hard to call. The germline V gene encodes CDR1 SGHRS and CDR2 YFSETQ. This CDR3 comprises 14 residues. V was pared by 2 bases and J by 1 base, with 8 bases between. Combining the CDR3 with reference TRBV5-1 and TRBJ2-3 gives the whole variable domain KAGVTQTPRYLIKTRGQQVTLSCSPISGHRSVSWYQQTPGQGLQFLFEYFSETQRNKGNFPGRFSGRQFSNSRSEMNVSTLELGDSALYLCASSLTVGTDTQYFGPGTRLTVL.